These 5 T cell receptor beta chains were sequenced from one sample in a study of T cell responses to AZD1222 COVID-19 vaccine. Method: immunoSEQ multiplex PCR; TCRdb's copy keeps in-frame clones and lacks some. The data hold approximately 67,000 clones, with around 86% observed a single time. Source: peripheral blood, taken on day 0 of AZD1222 vaccination. These receptors were obtained from an adult in good health.

V usage is TRBV11-3 and J usage is TRBJ1-5; D may be TRBD1 (6 bases). Per the germline V gene, CDR1 is SGHNT and CDR2 is YENEEA. The CDR3 covers 14 residues. V was trimmed by 1 base and J by 6 bases, leaving 10 bases between them. The CDR3 region is CASSLVTGIQPQHF. CDR3 DNA: TGTGCCAGCAGCTTAGTAACAGGGATTCAGCCCCAGCATTTT. Combining the CDR3 with reference TRBV11-3 and TRBJ1-5 gives the whole variable domain EAGVVQSPRYKIIEKKQPVAFWCNPISGHNTLYWYLQNLGQGPELLIRYENEEAVDDSQLPKDRFSAERLKGVDSTLKIQPAELGDSAVYLCASSLVTGIQPQHFGDGTRLSIL.

The CDR3 region is CASSDSWAVYEQYF. CDR3 DNA sequence: TGCGCCAGCAGTGATAGTTGGGCCGTCTACGAGCAGTACTTC. The chain uses TRBV10-1 and TRBJ2-7; no clear D gene. This CDR3 is 14 amino acids long. From germline, CDR1 is WNHNN and CDR2 SYGVQD (reference sequence). Trimming removed 3 bases at V and 3 bases at J, with 12 bases between.

The J gene is TRBJ1-2, the V gene TRBV9; 8 bases fit TRBD1. Germline assignment: CDR1 SGDLS and CDR2 YYNGEE. J lost 3 bases, V lost 3 bases, and 7 bases had no gene match. There are 15 residues in the CDR3. The CDR3 region is CASSADRGLDYGYTF. CDR3 nucleotides: TGTGCCAGCAGCGCTGACAGGGGTTTAGACTATGGCTACACCTTC.

The chain recombines TRBV7-9 with TRBJ2-1; 9 bases agree with TRBD1. The V gene's germline CDR1 is SEHNR and CDR2 FQNEAQ (reference sequence). V lost 7 bases to trimming and J lost 6 bases; unmatched junction nucleotides: 10. The CDR3 spans 15 residues. CDR3: CASTDPGQGVNEQFF. In DNA form, the CDR3 reads TGTGCCAGCACAGATCCGGGACAGGGTGTCAATGAGCAGTTCTTC.

CDR3 region: CASVPSAGVTGELFF. Here the CDR3 DNA reads TGTGCCAGTGTACCCTCTGCGGGAGTTACCGGGGAGCTGTTTTTT. The chain links TRBV19 to TRBJ2-2; 7 nucleotides match TRBD2. The germline V gene has CDR1 LNHDA and CDR2 SQIVND (reference sequence). V lost 8 bases and J lost 5; bases outside the gene matches: 11. The length of the CDR3 is 15 residues.